This T cell receptor beta chain was identified in a study of patients and donors after allogeneic stem cell transplantation. TCRdb itself ran the RT-PCR reads through MiXCR, one entry per CDR3 protein. The sample has fewer than 250,000 distinct CDR3 sequences, roughly 15% seen once. The germline V and J ends were trimmed by 5 bases and 8 bases, with 16 bases remaining between them. There are 15 residues in the CDR3. Germline V CDR1 and CDR2: SGHTA, FQGNSA. V and J are TRBV7-2 and TRBJ1-6; D unresolved. This TCR derives from a human donor who was either an allogeneic HSCT recipient or a stem cell or donor lymphocyte infusion donor (not recorded which). It is not recorded whose cells these are; they may come from a transplant donor. Source material: blood, either unsorted or a sorted T cell fraction (not recorded which). The CDR3 nucleotides are TGTGCCAGCAGCCCGGACGTTGGTGTAGATTCACCCCTCCACTTT. Its translation is CASSPDVGVDSPLHF.